This passage covers 10 T cell receptor beta chains from one sample sequenced in a study of blood T cells in healthy people across ages. Using a J-beta primer mix together with a sample-barcoded 5' primer, a second PCR was run for roughly 7 to 11 cycles. TCRdb re-called the 5' RACE reads with MiXCR, one entry per CDR3 protein. The sample includes roughly 2 million distinct CDR3 sequences, about 49% of them seen just once. Sequencing was done on a sample of blood. The receptors stem from a woman aged 40 to 50 in good health.

The genes are TRBV24-1 and TRBJ2-1; 7 bases fit TRBD2. The CDR3 extends over 14 amino acids. Trimming cost V 4 bases and J 9 bases; bases outside gene matches: 8. Germline V CDR1 and CDR2: KGHDR, SFDVKD. In nucleotides, the CDR3 is TGTGCCACCAGTGACCCCTTGCTAGCGGCTGAGCAGTTCTTC. It codes for CATSDPLLAAEQFF.

V and J are TRBV20-1 and TRBJ2-7; the match to TRBD1 covers 7 bases. Germline lookup yields CDR1 DFQATT and CDR2 SNEGSKA (reference sequence). This CDR3 is built from 14 residues. V lost 0 bases and J lost 2; bases outside the gene matches: 4. The CDR3 bases are TGCAGTGCTAGAGATCTGGGACAGACCTACGAGCAGTACTTC. This encodes CSARDLGQTYEQYF.

The chain joins TRBV6-6 to TRBJ2-7; weak D call: TRBD1 (6 bases). The CDR3 consists of 13 residues. CDR1 MNHNY and CDR2 SVGAGI come from the germline V gene (reference sequence). The V end lost 5 bases, the J end lost 2 bases, and 10 bases lay between the germline ends. The CDR3 DNA sequence: TGTGCCAGCAGTCGACAGGAGGCCTACGAGCAGTACTTC. Protein sequence: CASSRQEAYEQYF.

V is TRBV10-3 and J is TRBJ2-2, with TRBD1 matching 9 bases. Trimming cost V 4 bases and J 0 bases; bases outside gene matches: 6. The CDR3 covers 17 residues. Germline CDR1 reads ENHRY; CDR2 reads SYGVKD. This CDR3 reads CAISGITGGANTGELFF. The CDR3 DNA reads TGTGCCATCAGTGGGATTACAGGGGGCGCGAACACCGGGGAGCTGTTTTTT.

This clonotype was counted a few times. CDR3 residues: CASSRPGLRSTDTQYF. CDR3 in DNA: TGTGCCAGCAGCCGCCCGGGGTTGCGGAGCACAGATACGCAGTATTTT. This chain links TRBV4-2 with TRBJ2-3; D possibly corresponds to TRBD2 (5 bases). CDR1 and CDR2 from the germline V gene are LGHNA and YNFKEQ. V dropped 4 bases and J dropped 0 bases, with 14 bases sitting between them. This CDR3 has 16 residues.

This clonotype showed up many times. The V call is TRBV9, the J call TRBJ2-3, with TRBD2 identical over 11 bases. This CDR3 has 15 residues. Trimming removed 3 bases from V and 0 bases from J; junction bases left unmatched: 0. Germline CDR1 is SGDLS and CDR2 is YYNGEE. The DNA for the CDR3 is TGTGCCAGCAGCGGGACTAGCGGGAGCACAGATACGCAGTATTTT. It is translated as CASSGTSGSTDTQYF.

DNA of the CDR3: TGTGCCAGCAGGTCGACAAGGGTGTCTTCCTACGAGCAGTACTTC. Its protein product is CASRSTRVSSYEQYF. The rearrangement uses TRBV2 and TRBJ2-7; D unresolved. V was trimmed by 6 bases and J by 1 base, leaving 16 bases between them. Germline CDR1 SNHLY, CDR2 FYNNEI. The CDR3 consists of 15 residues.

The chain joins TRBV20-1 to TRBJ2-1; D tentatively fits TRBD1 or TRBD2 (5 bases each). Germline assignment: CDR1 DFQATT and CDR2 SNEGSKA (reference sequence). Trimming took off 4 bases at V and 5 bases at J, with 21 bases between the two ends. The CDR3 totals 16 residues. The DNA of the CDR3 is TGCAGTGCTACACCCGGCCCAGGGAGAGGGGACAATGAGCAGTTCTTC. Translated, it gives CSATPGPGRGDNEQFF.

The chain combines TRBV27 with TRBJ1-2; D uncertain. Per the germline V gene, CDR1 is MNHEY and CDR2 is SMNVEV (reference sequence). V was trimmed by 4 bases and J by 4 bases, leaving 10 bases between them. The CDR3 extends over 13 amino acids. The CDR3 reads CASSSRAGYGYTF. The CDR3 region has the DNA TGTGCCAGCAGTTCGAGGGCCGGCTATGGCTACACCTTC.

This clonotype appeared a few times. V gene TRBV4-2 combines with J gene TRBJ2-1, with 14 bases aligning to TRBD2. Germline V lookup: CDR1 LGHNA, CDR2 YNFKEQ. V dropped 2 bases and J dropped 5; count of bases not matched to a gene: 2. The CDR3 sequence is 16 residues long. This chain's CDR3 is CASSQPGLAGDNEQFF. CDR3 coding DNA: TGTGCCAGCAGCCAACCGGGACTAGCGGGGGACAATGAGCAGTTCTTC.